The rows below give T cell receptor beta chains drawn from one sample of a study of read filtering for tumor transcriptome and immune sequencing. From the reads, TCRdb called clonotypes with MiXCR, one entry per CDR3 protein. This table holds some 120,000 distinct CDR3 sequences, over 10% found once. The specimen sequenced was a population of CD138-negative cells sorted from bone marrow. These receptors were taken from a donor at least 40 years old with multiple myeloma. Both conserved end residues are part of each CDR3. The D gene is left open where the match is weak. Size values are once, few and many counts, or a class for expanded clones, and some rows have none.

CDR3nt | CDR3aa | v_gene | d_gene | j_gene | abundance
TGTGCCAGTAGTACCGGGCACCCTGAGCAGACCCAGTACTTC | CASSTGHPEQTQYF | TRBV19 | - | TRBJ2-5 | few
TGTGCCAGCAGCCAAGGACAGGATGGCACCATATATTTT | CASSQGQDGTIYF | TRBV7-6 | TRBD1 | TRBJ1-3 | -
TGTGCCAGCAGTACTACCGGGACAGGGGGCGCGTTCACTGAAGCTTTCTTT | CASSTTGTGGAFTEAFF | TRBV6-5 | TRBD1 | TRBJ1-1 | many
TGCGCCAGCAGCACCCGGGCCCCTGGTGCCCTCTCTGGGGCCAACGTCCTGACTTTC | CASSTRAPGALSGANVLTF | TRBV5-1 | - | TRBJ2-6 | many
TGTGCCAGCAGTCAGTACACCGATCAGCCCCAGCATTTT | CASSQYTDQPQHF | TRBV14 | - | TRBJ1-5 | few
TGTGCCAGCAGTTTAGAACTAGCTGTCGAGCAGTACTTC | CASSLELAVEQYF | TRBV12-3/TRBV12-4 | - | TRBJ2-7 | few
TGTGCCAGCACCCCGGATACCGGGGGGCTGTTTTTT | CASTPDTGGLFF | TRBV11-1 | - | TRBJ2-2 | few
TGTGCCAGCAGCCAAGACACCACAGATACGCAGTATTTT | CASSQDTTDTQYF | TRBV7-9 | - | TRBJ2-3 | many
TGTGCCAGCAGCTCCCGACAGGCCGTTGCACCCCTCCACTTT | CASSSRQAVAPLHF | TRBV7-2 | - | TRBJ1-6 | many
TGCAGTGCTGGTCCCGGGACAGGGAGAGACATTCAGTACTTC | CSAGPGTGRDIQYF | TRBV20-1 | TRBD1 | TRBJ2-4 | many
TGTGCCAGCAGTTCCTCCCGCGGGGGCTGGACTGAAGCTTTCTTT | CASSSSRGGWTEAFF | TRBV12-3/TRBV12-4 | - | TRBJ1-1 | many
TGTGCCAGCAGAAGAGAGGGCGCGGGTAGTAATGAGCAGTTCTTC | CASRREGAGSNEQFF | TRBV7-9 | - | TRBJ2-1 | few
TGTGCCAGCACCCCCCCCGGGCTAGCGGGAGTTACCCCAGACAATGAGCAGTTCTTC | CASTPPGLAGVTPDNEQFF | TRBV2 | TRBD2 | TRBJ2-1 | many
TGCGCCAGCAATTACGACTCGAGCTCCTACAATGAGCAGTTCTTC | CASNYDSSSYNEQFF | TRBV5-1 | - | TRBJ2-1 | many
TGTGCCAGCAGTTTAGCGTCGGGTGATGGAAACACCATATATTTT | CASSLASGDGNTIYF | TRBV12-3/TRBV12-4 | - | TRBJ1-3 | -
TGTGCCAGCACCGACGGACAGAACACCGGGGAGCTGTTTTTT | CASTDGQNTGELFF | TRBV19 | - | TRBJ2-2 | -
TGTGCCAGCAGACACGACAGGGAAATTTTGGCCGGGGAGCTGTTTTTT | CASRHDREILAGELFF | TRBV6-5 | TRBD1 | TRBJ2-2 | -
TGTGCCAGCAGCTTGGGGCCTTTAGGGACCGACTACAATAAGCAGTTCTTC | CASSLGPLGTDYNKQFF | TRBV5-6 | - | TRBJ2-1 | few
TGCGCCAGCAGCTATTCTTTCTCTGGAAACACCATATATTTT | CASSYSFSGNTIYF | TRBV5-1 | - | TRBJ1-3 | -
TGCAGTGCCGTTGCTAGCGGGAGGGTTCCGTTCTTC | CSAVASGRVPFF | TRBV20-1 | TRBD2 | TRBJ2-1 | many
TGTGCCAGCAGTTACCCGGGACGCAGGCCCCGAGTTTGGAGAAACATTCAGTACTTC | CASSYPGRRPRVWRNIQYF | TRBV27 | - | TRBJ2-4 | many
TGTGCCAGCAATACTTTCGTTATCCAAGAGACCCAGTACTTC | CASNTFVIQETQYF | TRBV2 | - | TRBJ2-5 | -
TGTGCCGCGGGTGTGGGCGGAGGTCAAGCTTTCTTT | CAAGVGGGQAFF | TRBV10-3 | - | TRBJ1-1 | -
TGCGCCAGCAGCCCAGACGGCGGACAGGGTGCAGGTACGCAGTATTTT | CASSPDGGQGAGTQYF | TRBV5-1 | TRBD1 | TRBJ2-3 | few
TGTGCCAGCAGGTTGGGCAATCAGCCCCAGCATTTT | CASRLGNQPQHF | TRBV5-6 | - | TRBJ1-5 | many
TGTGCCTGGGCTACAGGGTCGGGCCAGCCCCAGCATTTT | CAWATGSGQPQHF | TRBV30 | - | TRBJ1-5 | many
TGTGCCAGCAGAGTTTCTCTGGGAGAGCAGTTCTTC | CASRVSLGEQFF | TRBV12-3/TRBV12-4 | - | TRBJ2-1 | many
TGCAGTGTCTCGACAGGTAGCTCCTACAATGAGCAGTTCTTC | CSVSTGSSYNEQFF | TRBV20-1 | - | TRBJ2-1 | many
TGTGCCAGCAGTTACTCGTTGATCGGGGGGAACGGAAAACTGTTTTTT | CASSYSLIGGNGKLFF | TRBV6-2/TRBV6-3 | - | TRBJ1-4 | many
TGTGCCAGCAGTTACCGGGACAGGGCCAACTATGGCTACACCTTC | CASSYRDRANYGYTF | TRBV7-2 | TRBD1 | TRBJ1-2 | many
TGTGCCAGCAGCTTAACCACCACCGGGGAGCTGTTTTTT | CASSLTTTGELFF | TRBV7-9 | - | TRBJ2-2 | many
TGTGCCAGCAGCCCCTCGATGAACACTGAAGCTTTCTTT | CASSPSMNTEAFF | TRBV7-2 | - | TRBJ1-1 | many
TGCGCCAGCAGCGAAGGGCCGGGGGCCCGAGGCGGGGAGCTGTTTTTT | CASSEGPGARGGELFF | TRBV4-1 | - | TRBJ2-2 | many
TGTGCCAGCAGCGTAATCCCTGCTGTCAACCTAGCGGGGGGCCAGGATACGCAGTATTTT | CASSVIPAVNLAGGQDTQYF | TRBV9 | TRBD2 | TRBJ2-3 | many
TGCAGCGTTGCAAGCGGGAGGGACTACGAGCAGTACTTC | CSVASGRDYEQYF | TRBV29-1 | TRBD2 | TRBJ2-7 | many
TGTGCCAGCAGCCAACTAGCGGGGGCCACAGATACGCAGTATTTT | CASSQLAGATDTQYF | TRBV3-1 | TRBD2 | TRBJ2-3 | many
TGTGCCAGTAGGACGGGAGCAATGGACACCGGGGAGCTGTTTTTT | CASRTGAMDTGELFF | TRBV19 | - | TRBJ2-2 | many
TGTGCCAGCAGCCCTTGGAGCCTGGCAGCAAGTTCTGGAAACACCATATATTTT | CASSPWSLAASSGNTIYF | TRBV28 | - | TRBJ1-3 | -
TGTGCCAGCGCAGCGGGGGGGCCCCGAGAGACCCAGTACTTC | CASAAGGPRETQYF | TRBV6-2/TRBV6-3 | TRBD2 | TRBJ2-5 | few
TGTGCCAGCAACCCGACCCAAAACCCCTACAATGAGCAGTTCTTC | CASNPTQNPYNEQFF | TRBV5-6 | - | TRBJ2-1 | many
TGTGCCAGCAGCTTAGGGGTGGGGTACACCGGGGAGCTGTTTTTT | CASSLGVGYTGELFF | TRBV7-2 | - | TRBJ2-2 | many
TGTGCCAGCGGAGGGGCGATGAACACTGAAGCTTTCTTT | CASGGAMNTEAFF | TRBV2 | - | TRBJ1-1 | many
TGCAGTGCTAGAATGGGGCCGTGGACTGAAGCTTTCTTT | CSARMGPWTEAFF | TRBV20-1 | - | TRBJ1-1 | many
TGCAGTGCTTCGGCTGCCGGAGCTTTCTTT | CSASAAGAFF | TRBV20-1 | - | TRBJ1-1 | -